Below, one T cell receptor (beta chain) is given with its context. The antigen it recognizes is unknown. Possible read error: a much larger clone is one base away. This entry is derived from a study of blood T cells in healthy people across ages (dated by TCRdb to between 2014 and 2016). The study in broad terms: In model experiments, roughly one uniquely barcoded TCR beta cDNA molecule per two T cells was captured by template switching. To track age-related changes in TCR beta repertoire diversity, the study relied on deep sequencing normalized with unique cDNA molecular identifiers. The donors were divided into four age groups: young (average approximately 17 years), middle-aged (about 40), aged (approximately 62) and long-lived (around 87). To avoid experimental bias, donors of different ages were spread randomly across the sequencing lanes. Two additional independent replicas of 1 million unique cDNA reads from the same blood draw were analyzed for two donors (one aged 18 to 30 and one aged 80 or older). Study-level results and caveats: Observed TCR beta diversity correlated strongly with the percentage of naive T cells measured by flow cytometry. The CMV infection status of donors was not known, potentially confounding age-related changes in expanded clonotypes. Because profiling used bulk unsorted PBMCs, naive and antigen-experienced compartments could not be compared conclusively. As age increased, observed TCR beta diversity per million T cells dropped in a roughly linear way, and a significant reduction was already evident by age about 40. Compared with the aged group, more naive CD4+ T cells, fewer expanded clones and increased TCR diversity were shown by the long-lived group, suggesting age selection. Estimates of total diversity based on one million sequenced T cells were regarded as lower bounds and as underestimates.

Systemically healthy Caucasian individuals from Russia, some 36 in total and aged about 6 to 100 years, were included as donors. Around 9.9 milliliters of peripheral blood were collected from each donor into EDTA-treated Vacutainer tubes. Ficoll-Paque density-gradient centrifugation was used to isolate PBMCs, with at least 7 million per sample. Trizol reagent was used to extract total RNA from PBMCs, with at least 6 micrograms per sample. Naive CD45RAhigh/CD27high T cell percentages were measured by flow cytometry on a PBMC aliquot from every donor. In the germline V gene, CDR1 corresponds to MDHEN and CDR2 to SYDVKM. Trimming leaves V shorter by 6 bases and J shorter by 12 bases, with the junction holding 14 bases beyond the gene matches. From the cysteine through the phenylalanine, the CDR3 covers 15 amino acids. The read is trimmed to its CDR3 DNA, 45 bases read in frame from base 1. The method behind the library was 5' RACE. Sequencing instrument: Illumina HiSeq 2500. A second PCR of about 7 to 12 cycles was run with a J-beta primer mix and a sample-barcoded 5' primer. Each TCR beta cDNA molecule received a unique molecular identifier from a template-switch 5' adaptor carrying 12 random nucleotides. At least 2.5 million CDR3-containing paired-end reads were obtained from each sample. First-strand cDNA synthesis was performed from all RNA using the Mint cDNA synthesis kit, with priming by a TRBC-specific oligonucleotide. After uracil-DNA glycosylase treatment, a first 18-cycle PCR used universal primers M1SS and BC2_uni_R on all cDNA. The source study handled its data this way. Normalization of each sample was performed by random selection of 1 million high-quality reads, each carrying a distinct molecular identifier. Instead of being binned into consensus sequences, reads that shared molecular identifiers were thrown out. CDR3 identification, clonotype clustering and error correction used MiTCR with a Q25 quality threshold and the strictest error-elimination algorithm. A nonparametric unseen species model using Euler transformation provided a lower-bound estimate of total TCR beta diversity. The public reads were run again by TCRdb, first through fastp at Q25 and then through MiXCR, and only productive beta chains were kept. Each CDR3 protein appears once, grouped with its most common genes and DNA. TCRdb, not the original authors, processed these V and J calls. This sample has roughly 680,000 distinct CDR3 sequences in its table, and under 65% of those were observed once. About 14% of the sample rests with the top ten.

The sequence came from an elderly woman in good health. The rearranged chain carries TRBV28 and TRBJ2-5, and TRBD1 aligns with 12 junction nucleotides. The sequencing sample was made of blood. The CDR3 region has the sequence CASSPGQGASYEKYF. The DNA sequence reads TGTGCCAGCAGCCCGGGACAGGGGGCCTCCTACGAGAAGTACTTC.